This T cell receptor beta chain was captured by sequencing in a study of T-cell memory formation after mild COVID-19. Study in general: Largely donor-specific TCR clusters were found.

The CDR3 is 13 residues long. The germline gives CDR1 MNHEY, CDR2 SVGAGI. V shed 11 bases and J 3 bases; nucleotides not matched to a gene: 9. This clonotype occurred a few times. TCRdb processed the 5' RACE reads anew with MiXCR; each CDR3 protein has one entry. The sample includes hundreds of thousands of distinct CDR3 sequences, around a sixth of them seen just once. The rearrangement uses TRBV6-5 and TRBJ1-1, with 7 bases that match TRBD1. The receptor was derived from an adult woman who had mild COVID-19 (a few samples of this study predate the infection). Cell type and time point are not known. Specimen: PBMCs or a T cell subset sorted from them (not recorded which). This chain's CDR3 is CAAKQGKDTEAFF. CDR3 in DNA: TGTGCCGCCAAACAGGGGAAGGACACTGAAGCTTTCTTT.